These T cell receptor beta chains were read from a single sample in a study of cytomegalovirus exposure and HLA in healthy donors. Assay: immunoSEQ multiplex PCR; the TCRdb copy retains only in-frame clones and omits some. In the table there are about 160,000 clones, roughly 84% of which are singletons. Specimen: PBMCs. These receptors were collected from a man aged 18 to 30 in good health and CMV-seropositive. Each CDR3 is given with its conserved first and last residue. The order of the fields is CDR3 DNA, CDR3 protein, V gene, J gene, D gene, clone size. A D gene is named only where the DNA matches it firmly. Some rows mark clone size as missing; the rest say once, few, many or name a class of expanded clone.

TGTGCCTGGAGTGTCGGAGGTCTCTGGTACTTC	CAWSVGGLWYF	TRBV30	TRBJ2-4	.	.
TGTGCCAGCTCACCACCGGGACAGCCTGAAAAACTGTTTTTT	CASSPPGQPEKLFF	TRBV18	TRBJ1-4	TRBD1	.
TGTGCCTTACAGCGAGGGGGCTACACCTTC	CALQRGGYTF	TRBV30	TRBJ1-2	.	.
TGTGCCAGCAGCTTAGGGTTCCGGGGGGGGCCTGGCACAGATACGCAGTATTTT	CASSLGFRGGPGTDTQYF	TRBV11-2	TRBJ2-3	TRBD2	once
TGTGCCAGCAGCTTGGACCCACAGGCCAAAGAGACCCAGTACTTC	CASSLDPQAKETQYF	TRBV5-6	TRBJ2-5	.	.
TGTGCCAGCAGCTTGGAGGGGAAATACGAGCAGTACTTC	CASSLEGKYEQYF	TRBV7-2	TRBJ2-7	.	.
TGTGCCAGCAGCTTAAGAGGGGGTGGCACTGAAGCTTTCTTT	CASSLRGGGTEAFF	TRBV7-3	TRBJ1-1	.	.
TGTGCCAGCAGTAGGGACAGCGGTGGAAACACCATATATTTT	CASSRDSGGNTIYF	TRBV6-6	TRBJ1-3	TRBD1	.
TGTGCCAGCCACAGGGACAACACTGAAGCTTTCTTT	CASHRDNTEAFF	TRBV4-2	TRBJ1-1	.	.
TGTGCCAGCGATAAACAGGGTTTGAAAATCTCTAACTATGGCTACACCTTC	CASDKQGLKISNYGYTF	TRBV2	TRBJ1-2	.	.
TGTGCCAGCAGCCCGGCCGGACAGGGGAACACTGAAGCTTTCTTT	CASSPAGQGNTEAFF	TRBV5-6	TRBJ1-1	TRBD1	.
TGTGCCAGCTCACCACTCGCACTAGCGACCGAGCAGTACTTC	CASSPLALATEQYF	TRBV18	TRBJ2-7	TRBD2	.
TGTGCCAGCAGCGAGACAGGGGGACGATGGGTGCAGTACTTC	CASSETGGRWVQYF	TRBV5-6	TRBJ2-5	TRBD1	.
TGTGCCAGCAGCCCGGGACAGAATTCACCCCTCCACTTT	CASSPGQNSPLHF	TRBV7-9	TRBJ1-6	TRBD1	few
TGTGCCAGCAGCTTAGAAGCGGGCCGGGGAGATACGCAGTATTTT	CASSLEAGRGDTQYF	TRBV7-8	TRBJ2-3	.	.
TGTGCCAGCAGCCCTGGACAGGTCAATTCACCCCTCCACTTT	CASSPGQVNSPLHF	TRBV9	TRBJ1-6	TRBD1	.
TGTGCCAGCAGCAGAATTAGGGGGAAAGAGACCCAGTACTTC	CASSRIRGKETQYF	TRBV6-1	TRBJ2-5	.	.
TGTGCCAGCAGCTTAGCACTTTCAGGGGCAGATACGCAGTATTTT	CASSLALSGADTQYF	TRBV7-2	TRBJ2-3	.	once
TGCGCCAGCAGCCAAGGTCAGGGGGCGGCTAATGAAAAACTGTTTTTT	CASSQGQGAANEKLFF	TRBV4-3	TRBJ1-4	TRBD1	.
TGTGCCAGCAAGAATCAGGGGGGCACTGAAGCTTTCTTT	CASKNQGGTEAFF	TRBV25-1	TRBJ1-1	TRBD1	.
TGTGCCAGCAGTCAAGGGGTTGGCAGCTACGAGCAGTACTTC	CASSQGVGSYEQYF	TRBV27	TRBJ2-7	.	.
TGTGCCAGCAGCTTCGGGACACCCAGCGAAGCTTTCTTT	CASSFGTPSEAFF	TRBV13	TRBJ1-1	.	.
TGCGCCAGCAGCTTACAGACGGATTCCTACGAGCAGTACTTC	CASSLQTDSYEQYF	TRBV5-1	TRBJ2-7	.	.
TGTGCCAGCAGCTTTTACAGGGTCGGCACAGATACGCAGTATTTT	CASSFYRVGTDTQYF	TRBV7-8	TRBJ2-3	.	few
TGTGCCAGCTCACCTTTTGGGGGCGGGTATGGCTACACCTTC	CASSPFGGGYGYTF	TRBV18	TRBJ1-2	.	.
TGTGCCAGCAGCTCGGAGGGACAGGGCCGCACCGGGGAGCTGTTTTTT	CASSSEGQGRTGELFF	TRBV11-3	TRBJ2-2	TRBD1	.
TGTGCCAGCAGTGACAGGCCCAACCAAGAGACCCAGTACTTC	CASSDRPNQETQYF	TRBV6-5	TRBJ2-5	.	once
TGTGCCAGTTCTCAGACCCCGGGACTAGCGGGGGGTAGGGTTAGTGGGGCCAACGTCCTGACTTTC	CASSQTPGLAGGRVSGANVLTF	TRBV19	TRBJ2-6	TRBD2	.
TGTGCCAGCAGCCTCTGGTCGGGGGGTTACCACTATGGCTACACCTTC	CASSLWSGGYHYGYTF	TRBV5-6	TRBJ1-2	.	.
TGCGCCAGCAGCACGATCGGGGGGGAGCAGTTCTTC	CASSTIGGEQFF	TRBV4-3	TRBJ2-1	TRBD2	.